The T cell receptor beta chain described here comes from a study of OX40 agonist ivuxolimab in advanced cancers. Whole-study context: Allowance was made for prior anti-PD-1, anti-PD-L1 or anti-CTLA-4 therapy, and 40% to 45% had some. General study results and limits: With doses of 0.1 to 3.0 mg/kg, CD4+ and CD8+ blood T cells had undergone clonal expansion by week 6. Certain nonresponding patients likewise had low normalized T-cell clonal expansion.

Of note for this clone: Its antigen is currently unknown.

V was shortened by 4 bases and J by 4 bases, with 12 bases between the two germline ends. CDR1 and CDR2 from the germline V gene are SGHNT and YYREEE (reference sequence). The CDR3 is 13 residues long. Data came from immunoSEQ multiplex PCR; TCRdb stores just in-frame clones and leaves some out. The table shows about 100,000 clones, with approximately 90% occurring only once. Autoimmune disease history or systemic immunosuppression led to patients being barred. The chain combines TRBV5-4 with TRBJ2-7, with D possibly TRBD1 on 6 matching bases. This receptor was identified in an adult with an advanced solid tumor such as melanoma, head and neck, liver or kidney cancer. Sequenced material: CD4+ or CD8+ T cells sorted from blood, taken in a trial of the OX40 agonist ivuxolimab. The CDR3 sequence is CASSIETGYEQYF. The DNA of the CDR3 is TGTGCCAGCAGCATTGAAACAGGGTACGAGCAGTACTTC.